This is a list of T cell receptor beta chains from one sample in a study of T-cell reconstitution after alpha-beta-depleted transplantation in children. TCRdb re-analysed the PCR reads in MiXCR, keeping a single row per CDR3 protein. Of hundreds of thousands of distinct CDR3 sequences in the sample, 10% to 15% were seen once. The source was PBMCs, mostly from graft donor cells, collected 360 days after TCRalphabeta/CD19-depleted stem cell transplant. The receptors here all came from a male patient between 5 and 17 years old who had a stem cell transplant for acute myeloid leukemia, so the T cells may come from the graft donor. The CDR3 runs from the conserved cysteine through the conserved F or W. D genes are given only for firm matches. Expanded clones are given a class, and other clones once, few, many or no size at all.

D: TRBD1; V: TRBV12-3/TRBV12-4; size: NA; J: TRBJ2-7; length: 15; DNA: TGTGCCAGCAGTTGGACCGGGACAGGGCACATCGAGCAGTACTTC; CDR3: CASSWTGTGHIEQYF
D: NA; V: TRBV28; size: few; J: TRBJ1-2; length: 13; DNA: TGTGCCAGCAGTTTAGACAGTAACTATGGCTACACCTTC; CDR3: CASSLDSNYGYTF
D: NA; V: TRBV12-3/TRBV12-4; size: NA; J: TRBJ2-2; length: 14; DNA: TGTGCCAGCAGTTTATTGCGGGGAACCGGGGAGCTGTTTTTT; CDR3: CASSLLRGTGELFF
D: NA; V: TRBV11-3; size: many; J: TRBJ2-7; length: 13; DNA: TGTGCCAGCAGCTTATACCCACGCGGCGAGCAGTACTTC; CDR3: CASSLYPRGEQYF
D: TRBD2; V: TRBV20-1; size: NA; J: TRBJ2-5; length: 14; DNA: TGCAGTGCCCCCGGGACTAGCGGGCGGGAGACCCAGTACTTC; CDR3: CSAPGTSGRETQYF
D: NA; V: TRBV4-3; size: many; J: TRBJ2-3; length: 12; DNA: TGCGCCAGCAGCCAAGGGTTAGATACGCAGTATTTT; CDR3: CASSQGLDTQYF
D: NA; V: TRBV19; size: many; J: TRBJ2-5; length: 14; DNA: TGTGCCAGTAGTATAGGACCACGTCAAGAGACCCAGTACTTC; CDR3: CASSIGPRQETQYF
D: NA; V: TRBV28; size: many; J: TRBJ2-1; length: 14; DNA: TGTGCCAGCACCCCGCCGGGACTCCCGAATGAGCAGTTCTTC; CDR3: CASTPPGLPNEQFF
D: NA; V: TRBV7-9; size: few; J: TRBJ2-7; length: 14; DNA: TGTGCCAGCAGCCGACCGGGATCCTCCTACGAGCAGTACTTC; CDR3: CASSRPGSSYEQYF
D: NA; V: TRBV20-1; size: many; J: TRBJ2-7; length: 12; DNA: TGCAGTGCTAGGGATACTAGCTACGAGCAGTACTTC; CDR3: CSARDTSYEQYF
D: NA; V: TRBV28; size: few; J: TRBJ1-4; length: 14; DNA: TGTGCCAGCAGTTTCTTCGGGGATATTGAAAAACTGTTTTTT; CDR3: CASSFFGDIEKLFF
D: TRBD2; V: TRBV28; size: many; J: TRBJ2-2; length: 16; DNA: TGTGCCAGCAGCAACCGACTAGCGGGAGACACCGGGGAGCTGTTTTTT; CDR3: CASSNRLAGDTGELFF
D: NA; V: TRBV12-5; size: NA; J: TRBJ2-1; length: 14; DNA: TGTGCTAGTGGCCCTGGGCTAGGACACAATGAGCAGTTCTTC; CDR3: CASGPGLGHNEQFF
D: TRBD2; V: TRBV5-6; size: few; J: TRBJ2-7; length: 15; DNA: TGTGCCAGCAGCCGAGCGGGAGGGCTGATGTGGGAGCAGTACTTC; CDR3: CASSRAGGLMWEQYF
D: TRBD1; V: TRBV28; size: NA; J: TRBJ1-5; length: 15; DNA: TGTGCCTGCACCGGGACAGGGGTTGACAATCAGCCCCAGCATTTT; CDR3: CACTGTGVDNQPQHF
D: NA; V: TRBV19; size: few; J: TRBJ2-7; length: 16; DNA: TGTGCCAGTAGTTTCCTTTTCGGAAGCTTATCCTACGAGCAGTACTTC; CDR3: CASSFLFGSLSYEQYF